The rows below give T cell receptor beta chains drawn from one sample of a study of cytomegalovirus exposure and HLA in healthy donors. The method was immunoSEQ multiplex PCR; TCRdb's version includes in-frame clones alone and lacks a portion of them. The sample lists some 230,000 clones; 80% to 95% were seen once. Input material: PBMCs. Every receptor here comes from a woman aged 18-29 years in good health and CMV-seronegative. The CDR3 runs from the conserved cysteine through the conserved F or W. The D gene is left open where the match is weak. Size values are once, few and many counts, or a class for expanded clones, and some rows have none.

NA,TRBV5-1,NA,TRBJ1-1,15,TGCGCCAGCAGCTTGGAAGGGCTGGCAGGGACTGAAGCTTTCTTT,CASSLEGLAGTEAFF
TRBD2,TRBV5-4,NA,TRBJ2-1,14,TGTGCCAGCACCTCTCCGGGGGGGGACAATGAGCAGTTCTTC,CASTSPGGDNEQFF
NA,TRBV6-5,once,TRBJ1-1,13,TGTGCCAGCAGCCGAAGACAGCCGGCGGCAGCTTTCTTT,CASSRRQPAAAFF
TRBD1,TRBV7-9,NA,TRBJ1-4,15,TGTGCCAGCAGCTTATGGACAGGGGTAAATGAAAAACTGTTTTTT,CASSLWTGVNEKLFF
TRBD2,TRBV25-1,NA,TRBJ2-2,14,TGTGCCAGCAGTGAGGGGCGGGAGTGGGGGGAGCTGTTTTTT,CASSEGREWGELFF
NA,TRBV9,once,TRBJ2-2,14,TGTGCCAGCAGCGAACTATACGGCACCGGGGAGCTGTTTTTT,CASSELYGTGELFF
TRBD2,TRBV11-2,NA,TRBJ2-7,12,TGTGCCACCGGGGGGGGCGCCTACGAGCAGTACTTC,CATGGGAYEQYF
NA,TRBV11-3,NA,TRBJ2-2,18,TGTGCCAGCAGCCTGATTGGGAGGATCGGAGGGAACACCGGGGAGCTGTTTTTT,CASSLIGRIGGNTGELFF
TRBD1,TRBV29-1,NA,TRBJ1-4,14,TGCAGCGTCACCTTGAGGACAGGGGACGAAAAACTGTTTTTT,CSVTLRTGDEKLFF
NA,TRBV7-3,NA,TRBJ2-1,14,TGTGCCAGCAGCTTAGCGGGACTGAACAATGAGCAGTTCTTC,CASSLAGLNNEQFF
TRBD1,TRBV27,NA,TRBJ1-2,15,TGTGCCAGCAGTTTAGGGACAGGGGGTTTCTATGGCTACACCTTC,CASSLGTGGFYGYTF
TRBD1,TRBV5-6,NA,TRBJ1-1,13,TGTGCCAGCAGCTTGGCCGGGGACAGCAAAGCTTTCTTT,CASSLAGDSKAFF
NA,TRBV25-1,NA,TRBJ1-4,12,TGTGCCAGCATCGGGTACAATGAAAAACTGTTTTTT,CASIGYNEKLFF
TRBD2,TRBV5-1,NA,TRBJ2-3,15,TGCGCCAGCAGCTGGACTAGCGGGAGCACAGATACGCAGTATTTT,CASSWTSGSTDTQYF
TRBD1,TRBV27,once,TRBJ1-5,14,TGTGCCAGCAGGGCCGGGACAGGTTTTTGGCCCCAGCATTTT,CASRAGTGFWPQHF
NA,TRBV11-2,NA,TRBJ2-4,14,TGTGCCAGCAGCCTTTCGGACAGCCCCTACATTCAGTACTTC,CASSLSDSPYIQYF
TRBD1,TRBV6-5,NA,TRBJ2-7,13,TGTGCCAGCAGGGGACAGGGGTTCTACGAGCAGTACTTC,CASRGQGFYEQYF
NA,TRBV28,once,TRBJ1-6,17,TGTGCCAGCAGTTTAAAGGGCGACCTTTTGCGGGGCGGACCCCTCCACTTT,CASSLKGDLLRGGPLHF
NA,TRBV27,NA,TRBJ2-7,13,TGTGCCAGCCGTAGAGACAAATCCTACGAGCAGTACTTC,CASRRDKSYEQYF
TRBD1,TRBV19,NA,TRBJ1-1,14,TGTGCCAGTACTCAAAATGCCGGGACAGGGGAAGCTTTCTTT,CASTQNAGTGEAFF
TRBD1,TRBV19,once,TRBJ2-7,15,TGTGCCAGTAGTTTGAGACAGGGTGTGGACTACGAGCAGTACTTC,CASSLRQGVDYEQYF
TRBD1,TRBV27,NA,TRBJ2-2,17,TGTGCCAGCAGTTTATTCGGGACAGGGGGGAGGACCGGGGAGCTGTTTTTT,CASSLFGTGGRTGELFF
TRBD1,TRBV5-1,NA,TRBJ2-3,15,TGCGCCAGCAGCTTGCTAGGGGGCCGGGCAGATACGCAGTATTTT,CASSLLGGRADTQYF
TRBD1,TRBV30,NA,TRBJ1-5,14,TGTGCCTGGAGCCAGGGGGCTAATAATCAGCCCCAGCATTTT,CAWSQGANNQPQHF
TRBD2,TRBV28,once,TRBJ2-1,12,TGTGCCAGCAGTTTAGTGGGGACTAGGGAGTTCTTC,CASSLVGTREFF
TRBD1,TRBV30,NA,TRBJ2-7,19,TGTGCCTGGAGTGCACCCGGGACAGGCCGATCGCACAAGCGTTTAGAGCAGTACTTC,CAWSAPGTGRSHKRLEQYF